The entry below gives a single T cell receptor beta chain sequence along with its context. The data are from a study of blood T cell repertoires in COVID-19. Study at large: Acute and convalescent COVID-19 specimens originated in the United States, Italy and Spain. The cDNA or gDNA used as material had been derived from T cells, B-cell-depleted T cells, or PBMCs.

In the original workflow: It was from reference gene primer amplification that nucleated cell counts were estimated. TCRdb keeps only in-frame clones here, not all; method: immunoSEQ multiplex PCR. Clone size and V and J calls were adopted from that table, with D and trimming inferred from the DNA. The data hold 90,000 to 100,000 clones, with roughly 80% observed a single time. Germline V gene sequence: CDR1 SGHTA, CDR2 FQGNSA. The CDR3 runs to 14 residues. Trimming took 0 bases from V and 4 from J, leaving 6 bases between them. This receptor was obtained from a woman of 80 years or more with acute or convalescent COVID-19. Sequencing was performed on peripheral blood. This chain uses TRBV7-2 with TRBJ1-4; D gene unclear. The CDR3 DNA reads as TGTGCCAGCAGCTTAGCGTACGGTAATGAAAAACTGTTTTTT. It yields the protein CASSLAYGNEKLFF.